This record covers a single T cell receptor (beta chain). The sample originates from a study of blood T cell repertoires in COVID-19. Study-level information: COVID-19 samples, acute and convalescent, were from the United States, Italy and Spain. Nucleic acid was either cDNA or gDNA, and it came from T cells, B-cell-depleted T cells, or PBMCs.

Germline lookup yields CDR1 SGHRS and CDR2 YFSETQ. Trimming removed 0 bases from V and 0 bases from J, with 10 bases in between. The CDR3 covers 16 residues. Per the original methods: Amplification of reference gene primers was used by the study to estimate nucleated cell counts. Here immunoSEQ multiplex PCR was the method, and the copy in TCRdb shows in-frame clones only, minus some. That table supplies the V and J calls and clone size; D and trimming were determined from the DNA. Of 250,000 to 300,000 clones listed, 88% were seen once; the top ten hold approximately 11%. The V gene is TRBV5-1, the J gene TRBJ2-1; no reliable D call. Sequencing used peripheral blood. This clonotype was obtained from a woman between 25 and 40 years old with COVID-19, enrolled during active disease. CDR3 sequence reads: CASSLVQESSYNEQFF. CDR3 nucleotide sequence: TGCGCCAGCAGCTTGGTTCAGGAAAGCTCCTACAATGAGCAGTTCTTC.